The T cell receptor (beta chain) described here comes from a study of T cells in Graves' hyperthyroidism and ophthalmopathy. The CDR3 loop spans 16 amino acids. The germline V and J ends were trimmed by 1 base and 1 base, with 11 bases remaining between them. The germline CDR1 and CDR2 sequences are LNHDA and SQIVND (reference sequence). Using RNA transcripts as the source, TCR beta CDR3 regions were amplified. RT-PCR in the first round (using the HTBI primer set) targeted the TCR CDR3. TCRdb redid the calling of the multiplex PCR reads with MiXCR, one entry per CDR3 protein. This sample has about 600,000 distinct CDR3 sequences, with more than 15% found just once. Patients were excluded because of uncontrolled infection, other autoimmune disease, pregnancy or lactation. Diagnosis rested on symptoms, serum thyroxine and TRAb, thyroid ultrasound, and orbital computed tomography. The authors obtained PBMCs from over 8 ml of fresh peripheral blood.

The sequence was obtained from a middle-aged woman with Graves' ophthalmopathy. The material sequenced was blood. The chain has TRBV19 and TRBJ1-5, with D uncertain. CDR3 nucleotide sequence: TGTGCCAGTAGTATAGGTGGGGTTCAGAGCAATCAGCCCCAGCATTTT. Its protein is CASSIGGVQSNQPQHF.